A single sample is the source of the 24 T cell receptor beta chains below, sequenced in a study of metastatic and nonmetastatic thyroid tumors. TCRdb re-analyzed the PCR reads through MiXCR. This sample has roughly 83,000 clones, with under 15% found just once. Nobody among the patients had been given any treatment before thyroid surgery. Sequenced material: blood. The source of these receptors is a female donor with papillary thyroid cancer or a benign thyroid nodule (not recorded which). Some clones in this sample may be carry-over from other donors' samples.

Points on this clone: A single base separates this from a much larger clone, so it may be a read error. The J gene is TRBJ2-1, the V gene TRBV11-2, with TRBD1 identical over 10 bases. Germline CDR1 is SGHAT and CDR2 is FQNNGV. V lost 5 bases and J lost 13; bases outside the gene matches: 17. The CDR3 contains 16 residues. CDR3 nucleotides: TGTGCCAGCAGCACACTCCTCGGGACAGGGGTTCGGGAACAGTTCTTC. Translation gives CASSTLLGTGVREQFF.

This clone was found a few times. The rearrangement uses TRBV6-1 and TRBJ1-2; weak D call: TRBD1 (5 bases). Per the germline V gene, CDR1 is MNHNS and CDR2 is SASEGT. Deletions cut 3 bases from V and 5 bases from J, with 13 bases between. The CDR3 is made up of 14 amino acids. CDR3: CASSDGDSVYGYTF. The CDR3 DNA reads TGTGCCAGCAGTGACGGCGACAGTGTTTATGGCTACACCTTC.

This clone was counted at least ten times. The V and J genes are TRBV20-1 and TRBJ1-4, with 7 bases matching TRBD1. V shed 3 bases and J 10 bases; nucleotides not matched to a gene: 20. The CDR3 has 17 residues. Per germline, CDR1 DFQATT and CDR2 SNEGSKA (reference sequence). CDR3 nucleotides: TGCAGTGCTAGTGTCCGGCGACAGGGCGGCCATGGCGGAAAACTGTTTTTT. Translating gives CSASVRRQGGHGGKLFF.

In its sample, this clone was seen many times. V usage is TRBV19 and J usage is TRBJ1-2; 7 bases line up with TRBD1. CDR1 is LNHDA, CDR2 SQIVND, per germline (reference sequence). Unmatched junction bases numbered 5, after V lost 9 bases and J lost 4 bases. The length of the CDR3 is 12 residues. CDR3 sequence (DNA): TGTGCCAGCGCCGCAGGGGGCTATGGCTACACCTTC. Translated: CASAAGGYGYTF.

This clone was observed at least ten times. The CDR3 is CASSPGQGMIGELFF. CDR3 coding DNA: TGCGCCAGCAGCCCGGGACAGGGGATGATAGGGGAGCTGTTTTTT. The rearrangement links TRBV4-1 to TRBJ2-2; 10 positions agree with TRBD1. Germline V gene sequence: CDR1 MGHRA, CDR2 YSYEKL. The CDR3 is 15 amino acids. Germline trimming cut 4 bases from V and 8 bases from J; bases unmatched to any gene: 7.

In this sample, this clone turned up a few times. A clone one base away is much larger, so this may be a read error. The gene calls are TRBV5-1 and TRBJ2-3, with D perhaps TRBD1 or TRBD2 (6 bases each). The CDR3 runs 15 residues. The germline V gene encodes CDR1 SGHRS and CDR2 YFSETQ. In DNA form, the CDR3 reads TGCGCCAGCAGCCTTCGGGGGCCTAGCACAGGTACGCAGTATTTT. Its translation is CASSLRGPSTGTQYF.

This clone showed up many times. This chain joins TRBV5-6 and TRBJ2-5; D is uncertain. CDR3 length: 13 amino acids. The V end lost 0 bases, the J end lost 4 bases, and 7 bases lay between the germline ends. The V gene's germline CDR1 is SGHDT and CDR2 YYEEEE. The CDR3 reads CASSLDSAETQYF. In DNA form, the CDR3 reads TGTGCCAGCAGCTTGGACAGCGCAGAGACCCAGTACTTC.

This clone has ten or more counts. This sample includes further DNA sequences coding for the same CDR3. The chain recombines TRBV18 with TRBJ1-3; the D is unclear. The V end lost 2 bases, the J end lost 6 bases, and 11 bases lay between the germline ends. The CDR3 runs to 14 residues. Per germline, CDR1 KGHSH and CDR2 LQKENI. CDR3 in amino acids: CASSPAATENTIYF. CDR3 sequence (DNA): TGTGCCAGCTCACCAGCGGCTACGGAAAACACCATATATTTT.

This chain links TRBV30 with TRBJ2-2, with 7 positions matching TRBD1. With 3 bases clipped from V and 6 bases from J, the junction kept 1 base outside the gene matches. CDR1 is GTSNPN and CDR2 is SVGIG in the germline V gene (reference sequence). The CDR3 runs 12 residues. DNA for the CDR3: TGTGCCTGGAGCAGGGGGTCCGGGGAGCTGTTTTTT. Translated, it gives CAWSRGSGELFF.

This clone was counted many times. The CDR3 protein is CASSYRDGPGDNEQFF. In nucleotides, the CDR3 is TGTGCCAGCAGTTACCGAGACGGTCCCGGGGACAATGAGCAGTTCTTC. The V call is TRBV6-8, the J call TRBJ2-1; weak D call: TRBD2 (5 bases). The germline CDR1 and CDR2 sequences are MNHGY and SAAAGT. CDR3 length: 16 amino acids. Between the trimmed V and J ends, which lost 2 bases and 5 bases, there was a span of 16 bases.

This clone was counted many times. The V call is TRBV9, the J call TRBJ2-3; D is unresolved. This CDR3 has 15 amino acids. The germline gives CDR1 SGDLS, CDR2 YYNGEE. V lost 0 bases and J lost 1, with 9 bases in between. The CDR3 nucleotides are TGTGCCAGCAGCGTAGGCACCGTGGGCACAGATACGCAGTATTTT. It is translated as CASSVGTVGTDTQYF. The variable domain in full, completed from reference TRBV9 and TRBJ2-3, reads DSGVTQTPKHLITATGQRVTLRCSPRSGDLSVYWYQQSLDQGLQFLIQYYNGEERAKGNILERFSAQQFPDLHSELNLSSLELGDSALYFCASSVGTVGTDTQYFGPGTRLTVL.

In this sample, this clone turned up many times. The rearrangement links TRBV5-5 to TRBJ1-2; 7 positions agree with TRBD1. The germline V gene encodes CDR1 SGHKS and CDR2 YYEKEE (reference sequence). After removal of 0 bases from V and 4 bases from J, the junction contained 6 bases not matched to a gene. The CDR3 length is 15 residues. CDR3 nucleotide sequence: TGTGCCAGCAGCTTGGCCGGGACAGAACTCTATGGCTACACCTTC. This translates into CASSLAGTELYGYTF.

This clone was seen once. A clone one base away is much larger, so this may be a read error. The genes are TRBV20-1 and TRBJ2-3; 8 bases are a match to TRBD1. The CDR3 covers 14 residues. From germline, CDR1 is DFQATT and CDR2 SNEGSKA (reference sequence). The trim removed 6 bases at V and 8 bases at J, leaving 13 bases unmatched. The DNA for the CDR3 is TGCAGTGCCACCTTCCCAGGGGGCGGAGGTACGCAGTATTTT. It codes for CSATFPGGGGTQYF.

Points on this clone: A read error may be the cause here, since a much bigger clone is one base away. This rearrangement joins TRBV20-1 to TRBJ1-5; D possibly corresponds to TRBD1 (6 bases). CDR1 and CDR2 from the germline V gene are DFQATT and SNEGSKA (reference sequence). The CDR3 spans 16 residues. V was trimmed by 0 bases and J by 4 bases, leaving 16 bases between them. The CDR3 DNA sequence: TGCAGTGCTAGAGACGTAAGACAGGAACCGAATCAGCCCCAGCATTTT. Translating it yields CSARDVRQEPNQPQHF.

This clone was counted at least ten times. The CDR3 bases are TGCGCCAGCAGCCAAGGTCAAGGACTGCTCTCCTACGAGCAGTACTTC. This translates into CASSQGQGLLSYEQYF. V usage is TRBV4-1 and J usage is TRBJ2-7, with D possibly matching TRBD2 (5 bases). V was pared by 1 base and J by 0 bases, with 13 bases between. CDR1 and CDR2 from the germline V gene are MGHRA and YSYEKL. This CDR3 contains 16 residues.

With regard to this clone: The germline gene is not matched at one end of the junction; a read error may be the cause. The chain uses TRBV6-6 and TRBJ1-6, with D perhaps matching TRBD1 (6 bases). The CDR3 is made up of 16 amino acids. CDR1 MNHNY and CDR2 SVGAGI come from the germline V gene (reference sequence). CDR3 region: CASSTPTGRYNSPLHF. CDR3 nucleotide sequence: TGTGCCAGCAGTACTCCTACAGGGCGATATAATTCACCACTCCACTTT.

This clone was seen more than once but under ten times. Being one base from a much bigger clone, this may be a read error. This CDR3 is also generated by other DNA sequences in the sample. The chain has TRBV2 and TRBJ2-5; D not resolved. Per the germline V gene, CDR1 is SNHLY and CDR2 is FYNNEI. The CDR3 runs 12 residues. With 7 bases removed from V and 5 bases from J, the gap between germline ends came to 11 bases. The CDR3 DNA reads TGTGCCAGCACGAACGACGGGGAGACCCAGTACTTC. Protein product: CASTNDGETQYF.

This clone was counted many times. CDR3 sequence (DNA): TGCGCCAGCAGACAGGGGGGGGCCTACGAGCAGTACTTC. Amino acids: CASRQGGAYEQYF. The chain joins TRBV5-1 to TRBJ2-7, with D possibly matching TRBD1 (8 bases). Trimming removed 5 bases from V and 2 bases from J, with 11 bases in between. The CDR3 length is 13 residues. Germline V CDR1 and CDR2: SGHRS, YFSETQ.

As regards this clone: This may be a read error: a much more frequent sequence differs by one nucleotide. The chain uses TRBV11-1 and TRBJ2-7, with TRBD1 matching 11 bases. This CDR3 has 16 amino acids. In germline, CDR1 is SGHAT, CDR2 FQDESV (reference sequence). With 5 bases clipped from V and 2 bases from J, the junction kept 8 bases outside the gene matches. The CDR3, as DNA: TGTGCCAGCAGCCCTAAGGTGGGACAGGGGGCCTACGAGCAGTACTTC. Translating it yields CASSPKVGQGAYEQYF.

This clone was recorded at least ten times. This rearrangement joins TRBV13 to TRBJ1-6; maybe TRBD1 (5 bases). The CDR3 is 17 residues long. The germline gives CDR1 PRHDT, CDR2 FYEKMQ (reference sequence). The V end was cut by 2 bases, the J end by 9 bases, with 20 bases between. The CDR3 DNA reads as TGTGCCAGCAGCTTACGGGTCCTCCGGGGACGCGGTTCACCCCTCCACTTT. Translated: CASSLRVLRGRGSPLHF.

This clone was seen many times. The same CDR3 also results from other DNA sequences found in this sample. This rearrangement joins TRBV28 to TRBJ1-1; D not certain. Trimming cost V 3 bases and J 1 base, with 3 bases left between them. Germline CDR1 and CDR2: MDHEN and SYDVKM. CDR3 length: 12 residues. The chain's CDR3 is CASSLGNTEAFF. The CDR3, as DNA: TGTGCCAGCAGTTTGGGGAACACTGAAGCTTTCTTT.

For this clone: Other DNA sequences in the sample encode the same CDR3. The rearrangement uses TRBV5-6 and TRBJ1-2, with TRBD1 identical over 12 bases. The CDR3 runs 14 residues. V lost 0 bases, J lost 9 bases, and 3 bases stayed unmatched. Germline assignment: CDR1 SGHDT and CDR2 YYEEEE. CDR3 amino acids: CASSLVGTGGSYTF. CDR3 bases: TGTGCCAGCAGCTTGGTCGGGACAGGGGGCAGCTACACCTTC.

Note on this clone: Germline is not matched at one junction end, which may reflect a read error. The chain carries TRBV6-1 and TRBJ1-2; D is unresolved. Germline V CDR1 and CDR2: MNHNS, SASEGT. The CDR3 sequence is 12 residues long. CDR3 nucleotide sequence: TGTGCCAGCCACCGGCAGTGCTATGTCTACACCTTC. The encoded protein is CASHRQCYVYTF.

This clone was counted at least ten times. The chain has TRBV30 and TRBJ2-4, with a possible D match to TRBD1 (5 bases). This CDR3 has 14 residues. Looked up from germline, CDR1 is GTSNPN and CDR2 is SVGIG (reference sequence). V was cut by 2 bases and J by 0 bases, with 8 bases left in between. As DNA, the CDR3 is TGTGCCTGGAGTCGGACATTAGCCAAAAACATTCAGTACTTC. This gives the protein CAWSRTLAKNIQYF. Full variable domain (missing parts from reference TRBV30 and TRBJ2-4): SQTIHQWPATLVQPVGSPLSLECTVEGTSNPNLYWYRQAAGRGLQLLFYSVGIGQISSEVPQNLSASRPQDRQFILSSKKLLLSDSGFYLCAWSRTLAKNIQYFGAGTRLSVL.